These 27 T cell receptor beta chains were sequenced from one sample in a study of blood T cell repertoires in COVID-19. Profiled with immunoSEQ multiplex PCR; TCRdb holds only in-frame clones, not every one. The sample records 130,000 or so clones, approximately 86% being singletons. Sequencing used peripheral blood. The origin of the receptors is an older woman with acute or convalescent COVID-19.

This clone was counted at least ten times. The sample holds other DNA sequences that translate to the same CDR3. The V and J genes are TRBV15 and TRBJ1-1; a weak D match, TRBD1 (5 bases). The CDR3 length is 15 residues. V was trimmed by 0 bases and J by 0 bases, leaving 8 bases between them. Germline V gene lookup returns CDR1 LNHNV and CDR2 YYDKDF (reference sequence). In DNA form, the CDR3 reads TGTGCCACCAGCAGAGATAAAGGGGTGAACACTGAAGCTTTCTTT. This gives the protein CATSRDKGVNTEAFF.

This chain joins TRBV11-3 and TRBJ1-1; D not resolved. Per germline, CDR1 SGHNT and CDR2 YENEEA. Deletions cut 3 bases from V and 1 base from J, with 9 bases between. The CDR3 totals 14 residues. The CDR3 region is CASSFTAGNTEAFF. The CDR3 bases are TGTGCCAGCAGCTTTACCGCGGGGAACACTGAAGCTTTCTTT.

This clone was recorded at least ten times. The rearrangement uses TRBV2 and TRBJ2-7, with 11 nucleotides matching TRBD1. V lost 6 bases, J lost 3 bases, and 16 bases stayed unmatched. This CDR3 is 18 amino acids long. Germline V gene lookup returns CDR1 SNHLY and CDR2 FYNNEI. The CDR3 loop is CASSQGGQGGPRSYEQYF. The CDR3 coding sequence is TGTGCCAGCAGCCAAGGGGGACAGGGGGGCCCCCGTAGCTACGAGCAGTACTTC.

The genes are TRBV9 and TRBJ2-3, with 11 nucleotides matching TRBD2. The CDR3 is made up of 15 amino acids. V lost 7 bases and J lost 3; bases outside the gene matches: 7. In germline, CDR1 is SGDLS, CDR2 YYNGEE. CDR3 amino acids: CASGKTSGGTDTQYF. CDR3 coding DNA: TGTGCCAGCGGGAAAACTAGCGGGGGAACAGATACGCAGTATTTT.

The V and J genes are TRBV21-1 and TRBJ2-5; the table assigns TRBD2, which was not confirmed against the DNA. TRBV21-1 is noted as a pseudogene. CDR3 length equals 15 residues. CDR3 region: CASSKVSGSQETQYF. CDR3 coding DNA: TGTGCCAGCAGCAAAGTTTCGGGGTCCCAAGAGACCCAGTACTTC.

This rearrangement joins TRBV9 to TRBJ2-7, with TRBD1 identical over 8 bases. The CDR3 extends over 14 amino acids. The germline CDR1 and CDR2 sequences are SGDLS and YYNGEE. The V gene end was trimmed by 0 bases and the J gene end by 5 bases; junction bases not matched to a gene: 4. DNA of the CDR3: TGTGCCAGCAGCGTAGGACAGGGGTGGAACGAGCAGTACTTC. It is translated as CASSVGQGWNEQYF.

A single count supports this clone. The genes are TRBV5-8 and TRBJ2-3; D is uncertain. The germline gives CDR1 SGHTS, CDR2 YDEGEE. Between the trimmed V and J ends, which lost 0 bases and 2 bases, there was a span of 10 bases. CDR3 length: 15 residues. The CDR3 spells CASSLAPLNTDTQYF. The CDR3 DNA reads as TGTGCCAGCAGCTTGGCTCCACTAAACACAGATACGCAGTATTTT.

The rearrangement uses TRBV18 and TRBJ1-2; unclear D gene. This CDR3 has 15 residues. V lost 0 bases and J lost 1, with 9 bases in between. Germline V CDR1 and CDR2: KGHSH, LQKENI. CDR3 sequence: CASSPPVRSNYGYTF. DNA of the CDR3: TGTGCCAGCTCACCACCGGTTAGAAGTAACTATGGCTACACCTTC.

This clone was seen many times. The gene calls are TRBV4-1 and TRBJ2-5; D might be TRBD2 (6 bases). Deletions cut 4 bases from V and 4 bases from J, with 10 bases between. The CDR3 length is 13 residues. Germline-derived CDR1 and CDR2 are MGHRA and YSYEKL. CDR3 sequence: CASSRLETETQYF. The DNA for the CDR3 is TGCGCCAGCAGCCGACTAGAAACAGAGACCCAGTACTTC.

The chain couples TRBV5-1 to TRBJ2-3; no definite D call. Deletions cut 0 bases from V and 2 bases from J, with 10 bases between. The CDR3 has 15 amino acids. The V gene's germline CDR1 is SGHRS and CDR2 YFSETQ. CDR3 DNA sequence: TGCGCCAGCAGCTTGGTGGTAGCCCCCACAGATACGCAGTATTTT. Translation gives CASSLVVAPTDTQYF. The full variable domain, completed using reference TRBV5-1 and TRBJ2-3, is KAGVTQTPRYLIKTRGQQVTLSCSPISGHRSVSWYQQTPGQGLQFLFEYFSETQRNKGNFPGRFSGRQFSNSRSEMNVSTLELGDSALYLCASSLVVAPTDTQYFGPGTRLTVL.

The chain combines TRBV5-1 with TRBJ2-7; D is uncertain. V was cut by 0 bases and J by 3 bases, with 7 bases left in between. The length of the CDR3 is 13 residues. The germline gives CDR1 SGHRS, CDR2 YFSETQ. CDR3 sequence reads: CASSLVQNYEQYF. The CDR3 DNA reads as TGCGCCAGCAGCTTGGTACAGAACTACGAGCAGTACTTC.

This clone was detected only once. The rearrangement links TRBV6-6 to TRBJ1-1; 9 nucleotides match TRBD1. Looked up from germline, CDR1 is MNHNY and CDR2 is SVGAGI (reference sequence). The trim removed 6 bases at V and 1 base at J, leaving 3 bases unmatched. The CDR3 covers 14 residues. The CDR3 loop is CASRPGQGNTEAFF. DNA of the CDR3: TGTGCCAGCAGGCCGGGACAGGGGAACACTGAAGCTTTCTTT.

V and J are TRBV7-2 and TRBJ1-2; 8 bases are a match to TRBD1. V shed 5 bases and J 4 bases; nucleotides not matched to a gene: 3. CDR1 and CDR2 from the germline V gene are SGHTA and FQGNSA. CDR3 length equals 13 residues. The CDR3 sequence: CASSPGGSYGYTF. The CDR3 DNA follows: TGTGCCAGCAGCCCAGGGGGCTCCTATGGCTACACCTTC.

The V call is TRBV9, the J call TRBJ2-5; 12 bases are shared with TRBD2. The trim removed 5 bases at V and 4 bases at J, leaving 12 bases unmatched. This CDR3 contains 17 residues. The V gene's germline CDR1 is SGDLS and CDR2 YYNGEE. CDR3 bases: TGTGCCAGCAGTGAACTAGCGGGGGGTATCCCTCCAGAGACCCAGTACTTC. As protein: CASSELAGGIPPETQYF.

The chain joins TRBV5-4 to TRBJ2-7, with 14 bases lining up with TRBD2. The CDR3 has 16 amino acids. V dropped 4 bases and J dropped 6; count of bases not matched to a gene: 9. Per germline, CDR1 SGHNT and CDR2 YYREEE (reference sequence). CDR3 coding DNA: TGTGCCAGCAGCCCCGGACTAGCGGGGGGCCTCTCCGAGCAGTACTTC. It is translated as CASSPGLAGGLSEQYF.

This sequence joins TRBV5-4 and TRBJ2-5; 11 bases fit TRBD2. The V segment lost 6 bases and the J segment 1 base; nucleotides outside the gene matches: 8. Per germline, CDR1 SGHNT and CDR2 YYREEE (reference sequence). The CDR3 totals 16 residues. The CDR3 loop is CASKIKLAGAQETQYF. CDR3 in DNA: TGTGCCAGCAAGATTAAACTAGCGGGGGCCCAAGAGACCCAGTACTTC. The full variable domain, in which reference TRBV5-4 and TRBJ2-5 provide the parts outside the CDR3, is ETGVTQSPTHLIKTRGQQVTLRCSSQSGHNTVSWYQQALGQGPQFIFQYYREEENGRGNFPPRFSGLQFPNYSSELNVNALELDDSALYLCASKIKLAGAQETQYFGPGTRLLVL.

This sequence joins TRBV7-9 and TRBJ2-1, with 7 bases lining up with TRBD2. This CDR3 has 16 residues. The ends lost 5 bases at V and 2 bases at J; junction bases unmatched: 9. CDR1 is SEHNR, CDR2 FQNEAQ, per germline (reference sequence). The CDR3 bases are TGTGCCAGCAGCACCTCTAGCGGTGTCACCTACAATGAGCAGTTCTTC. This gives the protein CASSTSSGVTYNEQFF. Full variable domain (rest looked up from reference TRBV7-9 and TRBJ2-1): DTGVSQNPRHKITKRGQNVTFRCDPISEHNRLYWYRQTLGQGPEFLTYFQNEAQLEKSRLLSDRFSAERPKGSFSTLEIQRTEQGDSAMYLCASSTSSGVTYNEQFFGPGTRLTVL.

This clone was seen once. V gene TRBV5-1 combines with J gene TRBJ2-2, with D tentatively TRBD2 (5 bases). V lost 6 bases to trimming and J lost 1 base, with 7 bases between them. Germline CDR1 and CDR2: SGHRS and YFSETQ. This CDR3 has 13 amino acids. The CDR3 region is CASNRGNTGELFF. The CDR3 DNA reads TGCGCCAGCAACCGGGGGAACACCGGGGAGCTGTTTTTT.

V is TRBV28 and J is TRBJ1-1; D not certain. This CDR3 is 16 amino acids long. Trimming removed 6 bases at V and 1 base at J, with 18 bases between. CDR1 and CDR2 (germline): MDHEN, SYDVKM. Here the CDR3 reads CASRAEGGHWNTEAFF. The CDR3 DNA sequence: TGTGCCAGCAGAGCCGAGGGAGGTCACTGGAACACTGAAGCTTTCTTT.

The chain recombines TRBV12-3 or TRBV12-4 with TRBJ1-1, with D uncertain. The CDR3 length is 13 residues. Trimming shortened V by 7 bases and J by 3 bases, and 12 bases separated the two germline ends. CDR3 loop: CASTIGGYTEAFF. In DNA form, the CDR3 reads TGTGCCAGCACTATCGGAGGGTACACTGAAGCTTTCTTT.

The genes are TRBV27 and TRBJ2-1; 8 bases map to TRBD1. V lost 6 bases, J lost 9 bases, and 13 bases stayed unmatched. This CDR3 is 15 amino acids long. Per the germline V gene, CDR1 is MNHEY and CDR2 is SMNVEV (reference sequence). The CDR3 DNA reads TGTGCCAGCAGCCCCCAGGCAGGGGGCAAGGGTGAGCAGTTCTTC. Its protein product is CASSPQAGGKGEQFF.

The chain combines TRBV5-1 with TRBJ2-3; 8 bases agree with TRBD2. Germline V lookup: CDR1 SGHRS, CDR2 YFSETQ. The CDR3 runs to 13 residues. V dropped 5 bases and J dropped 4; count of bases not matched to a gene: 3. This CDR3 is CASRTGGADTQYF. DNA for the CDR3: TGCGCCAGCAGGACGGGGGGGGCAGATACGCAGTATTTT.

J is TRBJ1-4 and V is TRBV28; D may be TRBD1 (6 bases). V was cut by 6 bases and J by 7 bases, with 15 bases left in between. This CDR3 is 14 amino acids long. Germline CDR1 is MDHEN and CDR2 is SYDVKM. CDR3 sequence (DNA): TGTGCCAGCAGCCTGGCGGGGGGCCGTGAAAAACTGTTTTTT. Amino acid sequence: CASSLAGGREKLFF.

J is TRBJ2-7 and V is TRBV15; 8 bases line up with TRBD1. This CDR3 has 16 residues. Trimming removed 1 base from V and 0 bases from J; junction bases left unmatched: 5. Germline lookup yields CDR1 LNHNV and CDR2 YYDKDF (reference sequence). CDR3 sequence: CATSRVWTGSSYEQYF. The CDR3 coding sequence is TGTGCCACCAGCAGAGTTTGGACAGGGAGCTCCTACGAGCAGTACTTC. Drawing the rest from reference TRBV15 and TRBJ2-7, the complete variable domain is DAMVIQNPRYQVTQFGKPVTLSCSQTLNHNVMYWYQQKSSQAPKLLFHYYDKDFNNEADTPDNFQSRRPNTSFCFLDIRSPGLGDTAMYLCATSRVWTGSSYEQYFGPGTRLTVT.

The chain recombines TRBV9 with TRBJ1-3, with a tentative D call TRBD1 (6 bases). The CDR3 totals 12 residues. Germline CDR1 is SGDLS and CDR2 is YYNGEE. V lost 5 bases to trimming and J lost 4 bases, with 7 bases between them. The CDR3 DNA reads TGTGCCAGCAGGGGGGCAGGAAACACCATATATTTT. Its protein is CASRGAGNTIYF.

This chain links TRBV28 with TRBJ1-4; 7 nucleotides align to TRBD1. The CDR3 has 16 residues. From germline, CDR1 is MDHEN and CDR2 SYDVKM. Trimming removed 5 bases from V and 5 bases from J; junction bases left unmatched: 11. CDR3 in DNA: TGTGCCAGCAGTAGCCCATGGACAGGTCACAATGAAAAACTGTTTTTT. This gives the protein CASSSPWTGHNEKLFF.

V is TRBV2 and J is TRBJ2-7; 9 bases are a match to TRBD1. V lost 2 bases and J lost 9; bases outside the gene matches: 5. The length of the CDR3 is 13 residues. Germline CDR1 reads SNHLY; CDR2 reads FYNNEI. CDR3 coding DNA: TGTGCCAGCAGTGAAAGGGGACAGGGAAGGCAGTACTTC. Protein sequence: CASSERGQGRQYF.